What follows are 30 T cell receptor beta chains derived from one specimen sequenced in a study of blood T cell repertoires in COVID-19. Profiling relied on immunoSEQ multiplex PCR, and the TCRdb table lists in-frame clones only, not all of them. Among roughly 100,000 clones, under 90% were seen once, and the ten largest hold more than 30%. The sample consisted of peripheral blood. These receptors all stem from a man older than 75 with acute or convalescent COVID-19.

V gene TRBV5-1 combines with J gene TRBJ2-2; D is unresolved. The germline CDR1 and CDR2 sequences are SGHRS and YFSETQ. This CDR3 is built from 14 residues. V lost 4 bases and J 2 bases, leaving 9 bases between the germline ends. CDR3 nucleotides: TGCGCCAGCAGCCCCACGGTAAACACCGGGGAGCTGTTTTTT. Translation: CASSPTVNTGELFF.

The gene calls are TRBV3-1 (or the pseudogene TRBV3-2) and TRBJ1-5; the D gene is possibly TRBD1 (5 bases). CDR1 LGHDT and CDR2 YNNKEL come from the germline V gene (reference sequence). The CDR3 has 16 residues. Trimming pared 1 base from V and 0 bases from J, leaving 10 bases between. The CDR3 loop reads CASSQGRVYSNQPQHF. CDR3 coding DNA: TGTGCCAGCAGCCAAGGCAGGGTCTATAGCAATCAGCCCCAGCATTTT.

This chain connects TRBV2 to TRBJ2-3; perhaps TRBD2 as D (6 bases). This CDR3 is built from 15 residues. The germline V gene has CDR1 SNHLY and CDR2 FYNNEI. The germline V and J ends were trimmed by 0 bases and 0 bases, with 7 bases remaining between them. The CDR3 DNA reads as TGTGCCAGCAGTGAAGCCGGGACTAGCACAGATACGCAGTATTTT. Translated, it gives CASSEAGTSTDTQYF.

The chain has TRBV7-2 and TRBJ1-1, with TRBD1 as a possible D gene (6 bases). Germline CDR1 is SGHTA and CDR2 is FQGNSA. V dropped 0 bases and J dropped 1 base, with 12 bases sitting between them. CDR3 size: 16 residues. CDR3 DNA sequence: TGTGCCAGCAGCTTAGCGTATGGGGGCCAGAACACTGAAGCTTTCTTT. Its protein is CASSLAYGGQNTEAFF.

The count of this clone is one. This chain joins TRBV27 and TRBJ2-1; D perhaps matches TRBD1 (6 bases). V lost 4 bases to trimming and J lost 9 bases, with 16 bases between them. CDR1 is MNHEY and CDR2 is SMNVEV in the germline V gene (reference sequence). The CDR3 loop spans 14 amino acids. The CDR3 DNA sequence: TGTGCCAGCAGTTCAGGGGCGATACCGGTTGAGCAGTTCTTC. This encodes CASSSGAIPVEQFF.

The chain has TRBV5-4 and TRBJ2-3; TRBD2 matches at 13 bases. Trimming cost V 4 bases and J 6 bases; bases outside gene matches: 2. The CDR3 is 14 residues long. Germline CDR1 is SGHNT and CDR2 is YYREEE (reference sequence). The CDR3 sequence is CASSQTSGGDTQYF. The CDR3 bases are TGTGCCAGCAGCCAGACTAGCGGGGGGGATACGCAGTATTTT. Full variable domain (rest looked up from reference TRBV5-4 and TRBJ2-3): ETGVTQSPTHLIKTRGQQVTLRCSSQSGHNTVSWYQQALGQGPQFIFQYYREEENGRGNFPPRFSGLQFPNYSSELNVNALELDDSALYLCASSQTSGGDTQYFGPGTRLTVL.

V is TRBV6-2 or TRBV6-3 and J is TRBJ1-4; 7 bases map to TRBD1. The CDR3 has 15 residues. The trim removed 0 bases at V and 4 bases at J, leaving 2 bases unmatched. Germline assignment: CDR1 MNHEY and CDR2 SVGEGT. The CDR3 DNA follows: TGTGCCAGCAGTTACTCAGGGGGCCGTAATGAAAAACTGTTTTTT. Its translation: CASSYSGGRNEKLFF.

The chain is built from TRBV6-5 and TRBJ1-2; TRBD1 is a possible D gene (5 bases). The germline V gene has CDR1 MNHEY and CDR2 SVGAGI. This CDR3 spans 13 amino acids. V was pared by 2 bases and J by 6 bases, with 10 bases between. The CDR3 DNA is TGTGCCAGCAGTTACCAGGGCCTGGATGGCTACACCTTC. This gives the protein CASSYQGLDGYTF.

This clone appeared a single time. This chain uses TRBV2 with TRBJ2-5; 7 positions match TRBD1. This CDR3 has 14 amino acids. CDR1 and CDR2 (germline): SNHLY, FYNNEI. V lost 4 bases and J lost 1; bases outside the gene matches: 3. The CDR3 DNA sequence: TGTGCCAGCAGTGTAGACAGGGTCCAAGAGACCCAGTACTTC. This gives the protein CASSVDRVQETQYF.

The CDR3 sequence: CASSRETRGYEQYF. In DNA form, the CDR3 reads TGTGCCAGCAGCCGGGAGACTCGGGGTTACGAGCAGTACTTC. This chain uses TRBV3-1 (or the pseudogene TRBV3-2) with TRBJ2-7; D might be TRBD2 (5 bases). Trimming removed 4 bases from V and 4 bases from J, with 14 bases in between. The V gene's germline CDR1 is LGHDT and CDR2 YNNKEL (reference sequence). The CDR3 loop spans 14 amino acids.

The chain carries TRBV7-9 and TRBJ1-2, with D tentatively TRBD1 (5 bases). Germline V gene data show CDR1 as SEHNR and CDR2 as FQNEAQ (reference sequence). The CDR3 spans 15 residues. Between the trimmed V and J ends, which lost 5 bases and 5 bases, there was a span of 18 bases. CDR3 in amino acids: CASSGIGTGEYGYTF. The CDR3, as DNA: TGTGCCAGCAGCGGGATAGGGACGGGGGAATATGGCTACACCTTC.

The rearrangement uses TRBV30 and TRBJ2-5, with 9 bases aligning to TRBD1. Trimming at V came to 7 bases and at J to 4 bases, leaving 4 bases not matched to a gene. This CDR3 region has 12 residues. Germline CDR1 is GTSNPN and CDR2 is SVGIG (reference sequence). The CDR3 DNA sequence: TGTGCCTCTACAGGGGGCGCAGAGACCCAGTACTTC. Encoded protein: CASTGGAETQYF. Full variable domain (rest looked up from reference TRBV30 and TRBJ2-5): SQTIHQWPATLVQPVGSPLSLECTVEGTSNPNLYWYRQAAGRGLQLLFYSVGIGQISSEVPQNLSASRPQDRQFILSSKKLLLSDSGFYLCASTGGAETQYFGPGTRLLVL.

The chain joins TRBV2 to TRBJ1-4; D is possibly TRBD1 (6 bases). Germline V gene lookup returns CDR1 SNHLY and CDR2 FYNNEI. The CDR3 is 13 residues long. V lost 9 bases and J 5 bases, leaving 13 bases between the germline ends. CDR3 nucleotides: TGTGCCAGTAGACAGGTTCGGAATGAAAAACTGTTTTTT. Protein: CASRQVRNEKLFF. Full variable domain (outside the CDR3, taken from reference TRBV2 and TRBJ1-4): EPEVTQTPSHQVTQMGQEVILRCVPISNHLYFYWYRQILGQKVEFLVSFYNNEISEKSEIFDDQFSVERPDGSNFTLKIRSTKLEDSAMYFCASRQVRNEKLFFGSGTQLSVL.

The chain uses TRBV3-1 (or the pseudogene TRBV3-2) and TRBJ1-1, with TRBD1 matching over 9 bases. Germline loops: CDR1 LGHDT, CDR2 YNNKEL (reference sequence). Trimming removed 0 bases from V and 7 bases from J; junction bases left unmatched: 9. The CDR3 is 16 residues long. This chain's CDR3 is CASSQDLGTGTGEAFF. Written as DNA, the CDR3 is TGTGCCAGCAGCCAAGATCTGGGGACAGGGACAGGTGAAGCTTTCTTT.

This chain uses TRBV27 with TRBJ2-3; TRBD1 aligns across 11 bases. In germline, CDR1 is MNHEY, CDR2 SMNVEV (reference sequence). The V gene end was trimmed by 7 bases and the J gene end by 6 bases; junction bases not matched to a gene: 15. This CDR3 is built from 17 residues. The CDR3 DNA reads TGTGCCAGCAAGAAACGGCGGACAGGGGGCCGGTGGGATACGCAGTATTTT. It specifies CASKKRRTGGRWDTQYF.

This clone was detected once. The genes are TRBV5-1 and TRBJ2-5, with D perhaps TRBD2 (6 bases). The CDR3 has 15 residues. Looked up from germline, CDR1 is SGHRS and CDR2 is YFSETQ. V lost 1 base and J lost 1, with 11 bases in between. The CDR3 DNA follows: TGCGCCAGCAGCTTGACCGGGACTCGCCAAGAGACCCAGTACTTC. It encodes CASSLTGTRQETQYF. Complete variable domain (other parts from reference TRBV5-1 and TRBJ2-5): KAGVTQTPRYLIKTRGQQVTLSCSPISGHRSVSWYQQTPGQGLQFLFEYFSETQRNKGNFPGRFSGRQFSNSRSEMNVSTLELGDSALYLCASSLTGTRQETQYFGPGTRLLVL.

The CDR3 loop reads CATSDKPRTGSSYEQYF. The CDR3, as DNA: TGTGCCACCAGTGACAAACCACGGACAGGGAGCTCCTACGAGCAGTACTTC. The chain uses TRBV24-1 and TRBJ2-7; 8 bases are a match to TRBD1. In germline, CDR1 is KGHDR, CDR2 SFDVKD. The CDR3 is 17 residues long. Trimming cost V 4 bases and J 0 bases; bases outside gene matches: 10.

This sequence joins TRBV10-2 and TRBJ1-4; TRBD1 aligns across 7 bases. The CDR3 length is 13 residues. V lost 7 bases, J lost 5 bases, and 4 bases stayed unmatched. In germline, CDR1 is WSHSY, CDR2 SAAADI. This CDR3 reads CASKGQQNEKLFF. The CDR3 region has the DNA TGCGCCAGCAAGGGACAGCAAAATGAAAAACTGTTTTTT.

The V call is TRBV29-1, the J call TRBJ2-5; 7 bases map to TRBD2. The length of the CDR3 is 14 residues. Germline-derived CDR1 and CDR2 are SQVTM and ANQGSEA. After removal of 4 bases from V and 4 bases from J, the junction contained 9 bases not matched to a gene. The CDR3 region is CSVVGGEGGETQYF. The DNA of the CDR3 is TGCAGCGTTGTGGGAGGGGAAGGAGGAGAGACCCAGTACTTC.

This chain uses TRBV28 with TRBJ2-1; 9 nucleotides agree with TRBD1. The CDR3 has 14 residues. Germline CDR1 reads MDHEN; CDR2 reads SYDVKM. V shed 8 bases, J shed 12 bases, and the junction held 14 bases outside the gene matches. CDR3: CASAYIRDRAGQFF. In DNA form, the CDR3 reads TGTGCCAGCGCCTACATCCGGGACAGGGCCGGGCAGTTCTTC.

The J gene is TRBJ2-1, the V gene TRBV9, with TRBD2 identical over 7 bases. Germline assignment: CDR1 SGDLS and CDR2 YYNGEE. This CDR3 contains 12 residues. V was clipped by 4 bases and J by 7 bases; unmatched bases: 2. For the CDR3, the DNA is TGTGCCAGCAGCTTTAGCGGGAATGAGCAGTTCTTC. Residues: CASSFSGNEQFF.

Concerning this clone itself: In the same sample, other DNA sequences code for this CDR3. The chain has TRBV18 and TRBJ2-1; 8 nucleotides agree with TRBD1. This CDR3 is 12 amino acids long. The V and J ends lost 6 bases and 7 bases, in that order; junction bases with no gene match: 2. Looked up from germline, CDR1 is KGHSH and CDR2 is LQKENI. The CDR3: CASSRQGNEQFF. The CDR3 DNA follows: TGTGCCAGCTCCCGACAGGGGAATGAGCAGTTCTTC.

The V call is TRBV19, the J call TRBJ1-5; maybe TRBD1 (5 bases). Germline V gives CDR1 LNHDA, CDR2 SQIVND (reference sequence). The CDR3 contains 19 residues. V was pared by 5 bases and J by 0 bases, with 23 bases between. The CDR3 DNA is TGTGCCAGTAGTCGGGGCCGAAGATCGGGAGGGCATAGCAATCAGCCCCAGCATTTT. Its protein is CASSRGRRSGGHSNQPQHF.

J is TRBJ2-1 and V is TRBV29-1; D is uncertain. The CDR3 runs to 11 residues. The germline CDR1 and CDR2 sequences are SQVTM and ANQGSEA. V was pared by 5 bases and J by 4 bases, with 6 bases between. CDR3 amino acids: CSVIQYNEQFF. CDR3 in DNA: TGCAGCGTTATCCAGTACAATGAGCAGTTCTTC.

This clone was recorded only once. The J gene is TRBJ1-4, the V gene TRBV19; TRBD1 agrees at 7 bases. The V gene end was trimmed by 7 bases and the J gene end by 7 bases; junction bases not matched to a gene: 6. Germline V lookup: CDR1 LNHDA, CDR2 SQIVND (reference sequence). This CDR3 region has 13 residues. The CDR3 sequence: CASIYRGGEKLFF. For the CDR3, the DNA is TGTGCCAGTATCTACAGGGGTGGTGAAAAACTGTTTTTT. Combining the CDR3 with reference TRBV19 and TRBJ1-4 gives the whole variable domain DGGITQSPKYLFRKEGQNVTLSCEQNLNHDAMYWYRQDPGQGLRLIYYSQIVNDFQKGDIAEGYSVSREKKESFPLTVTSAQKNPTAFYLCASIYRGGEKLFFGSGTQLSVL.

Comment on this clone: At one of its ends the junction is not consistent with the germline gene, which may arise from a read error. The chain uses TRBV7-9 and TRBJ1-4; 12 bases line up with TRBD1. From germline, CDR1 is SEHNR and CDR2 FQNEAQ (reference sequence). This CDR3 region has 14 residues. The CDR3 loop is CASSSGGTGGPTQF. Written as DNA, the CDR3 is TGTGCCAGCTCAAGCGGAGGGACAGGGGGCCCAACCCAATTT.

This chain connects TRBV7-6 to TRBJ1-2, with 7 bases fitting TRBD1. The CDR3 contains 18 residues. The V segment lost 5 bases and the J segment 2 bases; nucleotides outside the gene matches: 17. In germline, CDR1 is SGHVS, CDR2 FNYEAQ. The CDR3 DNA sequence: TGTGCCAGCAGCCTGCGGGCAGGGGGAAGAGTCGAGAACTATGGCTACACCTTC. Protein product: CASSLRAGGRVENYGYTF.

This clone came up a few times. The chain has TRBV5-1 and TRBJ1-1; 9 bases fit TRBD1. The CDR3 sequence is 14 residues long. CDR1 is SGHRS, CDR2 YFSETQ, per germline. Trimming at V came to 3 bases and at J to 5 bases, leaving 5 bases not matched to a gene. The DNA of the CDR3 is TGCGCCAGCAGCTCACAGGGGGCCGGGACTGAAGCTTTCTTT. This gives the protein CASSSQGAGTEAFF.

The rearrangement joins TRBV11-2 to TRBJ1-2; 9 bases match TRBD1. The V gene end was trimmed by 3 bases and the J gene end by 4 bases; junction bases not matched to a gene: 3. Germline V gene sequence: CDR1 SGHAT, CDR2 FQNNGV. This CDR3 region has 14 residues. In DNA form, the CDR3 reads TGTGCCAGCAGCTTCGGGACAGGGAGCTATGGCTACACCTTC. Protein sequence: CASSFGTGSYGYTF.

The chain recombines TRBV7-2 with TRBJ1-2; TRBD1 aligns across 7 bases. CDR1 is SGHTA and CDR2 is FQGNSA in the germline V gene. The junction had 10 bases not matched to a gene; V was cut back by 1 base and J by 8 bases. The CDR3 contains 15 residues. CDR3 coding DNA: TGTGCCAGCAGCTTAGGCGTCCAACAGGGGTTAGGCTACACCTTC. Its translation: CASSLGVQQGLGYTF. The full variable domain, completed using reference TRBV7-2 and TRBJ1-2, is GAGVSQSPSNKVTEKGKDVELRCDPISGHTALYWYRQSLGQGLEFLIYFQGNSAPDKSGLPSDRFSAERTGGSVSTLTIQRTQQEDSAVYLCASSLGVQQGLGYTFGSGTRLTVV.